Listed below are T cell receptor beta chains from one sample, sequenced in a study of blood T cell repertoires in COVID-19. Repertoires were generated with immunoSEQ multiplex PCR, while TCRdb's copy carries only in-frame clones and drops some. This sample has roughly 80,000 clones, with about 80% found just once. Sequencing input: peripheral blood. These receptors all come from a man at least 80 years old with acute or convalescent COVID-19. CDR3s include the opening cysteine and the closing phenylalanine or tryptophan. The D gene is left open where the match is weak. Rows may omit the clone size; those that give it use once, few, many or a size class.

V gene: TRBV10-2
J gene: TRBJ1-5
clone size: -
D gene: TRBD1
CDR3 protein: CASSATGTGYQPQHF
CDR3 DNA: TGCGCCAGCAGTGCGACCGGGACAGGGTATCAGCCCCAGCATTTT

V gene: TRBV24-1
J gene: TRBJ2-1
clone size: -
D gene: TRBD1
CDR3 protein: CATSERDSYGEQFF
CDR3 DNA: TGTGCCACCAGTGAAAGGGACAGTTATGGTGAGCAGTTCTTC

V gene: TRBV5-1
J gene: TRBJ2-3
clone size: -
D gene: -
CDR3 protein: CASSVSGTTDTQYF
CDR3 DNA: TGCGCCAGCAGCGTCTCCGGGACAACAGATACGCAGTATTTT

V gene: TRBV7-3
J gene: TRBJ1-1
clone size: -
D gene: TRBD1
CDR3 protein: CASSPSGQGVRTEAFF
CDR3 DNA: TGTGCCAGCAGCCCCTCGGGGCAGGGGGTAAGGACTGAAGCTTTCTTT

V gene: TRBV7-9
J gene: TRBJ1-4
clone size: -
D gene: -
CDR3 protein: CASSLMGATNEKLFF
CDR3 DNA: TGTGCCAGCAGCTTAATGGGAGCAACTAATGAAAAACTGTTTTTT

V gene: TRBV16
J gene: TRBJ1-5
clone size: -
D gene: TRBD1
CDR3 protein: CASSQSRTGGTQPQHF
CDR3 DNA: TGTGCCAGCAGCCAATCCCGGACAGGGGGCACTCAGCCCCAGCATTTT

V gene: TRBV27
J gene: TRBJ1-2
clone size: -
D gene: -
CDR3 protein: CASSLVAGSGYGYTF
CDR3 DNA: TGTGCCAGCAGTTTAGTGGCAGGGTCAGGCTATGGCTACACCTTC

V gene: TRBV30
J gene: TRBJ1-3
clone size: -
D gene: -
CDR3 protein: CAWSIQGNSGNTIYF
CDR3 DNA: TGTGCCTGGAGTATACAGGGAAACTCTGGAAACACCATATATTTT

V gene: TRBV5-4
J gene: TRBJ2-2
clone size: -
D gene: -
CDR3 protein: CASSLRAGLGDTGELFF
CDR3 DNA: TGTGCCAGCAGCTTGAGGGCGGGATTGGGGGACACCGGGGAGCTGTTTTTT

V gene: TRBV5-1
J gene: TRBJ2-5
clone size: -
D gene: -
CDR3 protein: CASSLSRETQYF
CDR3 DNA: TGCGCCAGCAGCTTGTCACGGGAGACCCAGTACTTC

V gene: TRBV5-6
J gene: TRBJ1-5
clone size: -
D gene: TRBD1
CDR3 protein: CASSLGGQGSNQPQHF
CDR3 DNA: TGTGCCAGCAGCTTGGGGGGACAGGGGAGCAATCAGCCCCAGCATTTT

V gene: TRBV7-8
J gene: TRBJ2-7
clone size: -
D gene: -
CDR3 protein: CASSLGSYEQYF
CDR3 DNA: TGTGCCAGCAGCTTAGGTAGCTACGAGCAGTACTTC

V gene: TRBV7-8
J gene: TRBJ2-1
clone size: -
D gene: -
CDR3 protein: CASSQNTGGSVEQFF
CDR3 DNA: TGTGCCAGCAGCCAGAATACGGGCGGGTCGGTTGAGCAGTTCTTC

V gene: TRBV2
J gene: TRBJ2-3
clone size: once
D gene: TRBD1
CDR3 protein: CASSSDRATDTQYF
CDR3 DNA: TGTGCCAGCAGTTCGGACAGGGCGACAGATACGCAGTATTTT

V gene: TRBV6-6
J gene: TRBJ1-4
clone size: -
D gene: -
CDR3 protein: CASSFDEKLFF
CDR3 DNA: TGTGCCAGCAGTTTCGATGAAAAACTGTTTTTT

V gene: TRBV9
J gene: TRBJ1-4
clone size: few
D gene: TRBD1
CDR3 protein: CASSVGGQGLSTNEKLFF
CDR3 DNA: TGTGCCAGCAGCGTAGGTGGACAGGGGTTATCAACTAATGAAAAACTGTTTTTT

V gene: TRBV4-1
J gene: TRBJ2-1
clone size: -
D gene: TRBD2
CDR3 protein: CASSLGAGGLYEQFF
CDR3 DNA: TGCGCCAGCAGCCTTGGGGCGGGGGGGCTTTATGAGCAGTTCTTC

V gene: TRBV9
J gene: TRBJ1-2
clone size: -
D gene: TRBD1
CDR3 protein: CASSATGYPGYTF
CDR3 DNA: TGTGCCAGCAGCGCGACAGGGTATCCTGGCTACACCTTC

V gene: TRBV3-1/TRBV3-2
J gene: TRBJ1-1
clone size: -
D gene: TRBD1
CDR3 protein: CASSRPGTGDNSNTEAFF
CDR3 DNA: TGTGCCAGCAGCCGCCCTGGGACAGGGGATAATTCGAACACTGAAGCTTTCTTT

V gene: TRBV18
J gene: TRBJ1-5
clone size: once
D gene: -
CDR3 protein: CASSTGGRGNQPQHF
CDR3 DNA: TGTGCCAGCTCTACCGGGGGACGAGGCAATCAGCCCCAGCATTTT